These 22 T cell receptor beta chains originate from one sample sequenced in a study of OX40 agonist ivuxolimab in advanced cancers. Measured with immunoSEQ multiplex PCR; TCRdb has only the in-frame clones, and not every one. The sample lists some 64,000 clones; around 90% were seen once. The source was CD4+ or CD8+ T cells sorted from blood, collected in a trial of the OX40 agonist ivuxolimab. The receptors shown here come from an adult with an advanced solid tumor such as melanoma, head and neck, liver or kidney cancer.

The chain has TRBV28 and TRBJ1-1; no clear D gene. Deletions cut 5 bases from V and 2 bases from J, with 6 bases between. The V gene's germline CDR1 is MDHEN and CDR2 SYDVKM. The CDR3 sequence is 12 residues long. In nucleotides, the CDR3 is TGTGCCAGCAGTCCACTTAACACTGAAGCTTTCTTT. It encodes CASSPLNTEAFF.

V gene TRBV5-1 combines with J gene TRBJ2-1, with D perhaps given as TRBD1 or TRBD2 (6 bases each). Trimming stripped 0 bases from V and 1 base from J, with 29 bases between. The CDR3 consists of 22 residues. Per the germline V gene, CDR1 is SGHRS and CDR2 is YFSETQ. CDR3 sequence reads: CASSLAIRTVGTPTNSYNEQFF. The CDR3 coding sequence is TGCGCCAGCAGCTTGGCTATTAGGACAGTCGGGACTCCAACGAATTCCTACAATGAGCAGTTCTTC.

The rearrangement joins TRBV27 to TRBJ2-1; 9 nucleotides align to TRBD2. Trimming took 3 bases from V and 4 from J; bases not matched to a gene: 1. The CDR3 is made up of 14 amino acids. Germline CDR1 MNHEY, CDR2 SMNVEV (reference sequence). CDR3 amino acids: CASSLGLAYNEQFF. In DNA, the CDR3 is TGTGCCAGCAGTTTGGGACTAGCATACAATGAGCAGTTCTTC.

This clone was picked up a small number of times. The V and J genes are TRBV5-4 and TRBJ2-3; weak D call: TRBD2 (6 bases). The CDR3 consists of 15 residues. Germline CDR1 is SGHNT and CDR2 is YYREEE (reference sequence). With 4 bases removed from V and 2 bases from J, the gap between germline ends came to 14 bases. In DNA, the CDR3 is TGTGCCAGCAGCCCGGGACTGGTAGTCACAGATACGCAGTATTTT. This translates into CASSPGLVVTDTQYF.

Notes on this clone: An end of the junction does not agree with germline; a read error may underlie this. The CDR3 nucleotides read TGTGCCAGCAGTGAGTCTGCTTACGGGCAGTACTTC. Translating gives CASSESAYGQYF. The V gene is TRBV6-1, the J gene TRBJ2-7; the D is unclear. Germline assignment: CDR1 MNHNS and CDR2 SASEGT. The CDR3 loop spans 12 amino acids.

The chain uses TRBV30 and TRBJ1-1; no definite D call. Trimming removed 5 bases at V and 0 bases at J, with 10 bases between. The CDR3 sequence is 13 residues long. Germline values: CDR1 GTSNPN, CDR2 SVGIG (reference sequence). CDR3 nucleotides: TGTGCCTGGTCAAGGGTCCTGAACACTGAAGCTTTCTTT. It codes for CAWSRVLNTEAFF.

The chain has TRBV7-2 and TRBJ2-5, with 8 nucleotides matching TRBD2. V gave up 1 base and J gave up 5 bases; unmatched junction bases: 3. This CDR3 comprises 14 residues. Germline-derived CDR1 and CDR2 are SGHTA and FQGNSA. Here the CDR3 reads CASSLGGRPETQYF. In DNA form, the CDR3 reads TGTGCCAGCAGCTTAGGCGGGAGGCCGGAGACCCAGTACTTC.

This chain connects TRBV6-5 to TRBJ2-1; D perhaps matches TRBD1 (6 bases). The CDR3 runs 14 residues. V lost 5 bases and J lost 7, with 15 bases in between. CDR1 and CDR2 from the germline V gene are MNHEY and SVGAGI. The CDR3 coding sequence is TGTGCCAGCAGTCAGGGACACCACGGGAATGAGCAGTTCTTC. It translates to CASSQGHHGNEQFF.

This clone was picked up one time. The CDR3 sequence: CASSRPRETQYF. Written as DNA, the CDR3 is TGTGCCAGCAGCCGCCCTCGGGAGACCCAGTACTTC. The rearrangement links TRBV7-9 to TRBJ2-5; D is unresolved. Trimming removed 5 bases at V and 5 bases at J, with 9 bases between. The CDR3 spans 12 residues. Germline CDR1 is SEHNR and CDR2 is FQNEAQ (reference sequence).

The chain employs TRBV27 and TRBJ2-5; no definite D call. The CDR3 extends over 11 amino acids. Deletions cut 6 bases from V and 3 bases from J, with 5 bases between. CDR1 MNHEY and CDR2 SMNVEV come from the germline V gene (reference sequence). As DNA, the CDR3 is TGTGCCAGCAGACGGGAAGAGACCCAGTACTTC. Residues: CASRREETQYF.

This clone was counted a few times. The CDR3 sequence is CASSEIGTGPQHF. The CDR3 DNA sequence: TGTGCCAGCTCCGAGATTGGGACGGGGCCCCAGCATTTT. This chain uses TRBV18 with TRBJ1-5; D might be TRBD1 (5 bases). V lost 6 bases to trimming and J lost 9 bases, with 15 bases between them. Germline V lookup: CDR1 KGHSH, CDR2 LQKENI. The CDR3 covers 13 residues.

V and J are TRBV18 and TRBJ1-1; D may be TRBD1 (6 bases). The CDR3 has 15 residues. The V end was cut by 3 bases, the J end by 4 bases, with 15 bases between. Germline CDR1 and CDR2: KGHSH and LQKENI. DNA of the CDR3: TGTGCCAGCTCACCCATCCAACAGGGAGGCACTGAAGCTTTCTTT. Protein product: CASSPIQQGGTEAFF.

This chain joins TRBV5-6 and TRBJ1-5, with 9 bases lining up with TRBD1. This CDR3 has 15 amino acids. Germline CDR1 and CDR2: SGHDT and YYEEEE. V trimming: 3 bases; J trimming: 6 bases; junction bases outside the gene matches: 7. Here the CDR3 DNA reads TGTGCCAGCAGCTGGGGACAGGGAAGGGCTCAGCCCCAGCATTTT. Translation: CASSWGQGRAQPQHF.

This chain connects TRBV4-1 to TRBJ2-7; D possibly matches TRBD1 or TRBD2 (6 bases each). The CDR3 runs 16 residues. The V gene's germline CDR1 is MGHRA and CDR2 YSYEKL. V lost 4 bases, J lost 2 bases, and 18 bases lay in between. Here the CDR3 DNA reads TGCGCCAGCAGCCGGGGGCGTGTGGGGGGTCCCTACGAGCAGTACTTC. Its protein product is CASSRGRVGGPYEQYF.

Concerning this clone: One end of the junction is discordant with germline, which a read error may explain. V usage is TRBV7-9 and J usage is TRBJ2-5, with D unresolved. This CDR3 comprises 11 residues. Germline CDR1 SEHNR, CDR2 FQNEAQ (reference sequence). Here the CDR3 reads CASSSVETQYF. As DNA, the CDR3 is TGTGCCAGCAGCTCCGTGGAGACGCAGTACTTC.

The CDR3: CASSPGLGWQETQYF. The CDR3 coding sequence is TGTGCCAGCAGCCCGGGGTTAGGGTGGCAAGAGACCCAGTACTTC. The chain carries TRBV5-4 and TRBJ2-5; the D gene is possibly TRBD2 (5 bases). From germline, CDR1 is SGHNT and CDR2 YYREEE (reference sequence). V lost 4 bases and J 2 bases, leaving 15 bases between the germline ends. CDR3 length equals 15 residues.

This clone showed up just once. An end of the junction does not agree with germline; a read error may underlie this. The chain couples TRBV5-1 to TRBJ2-3, with D tentatively TRBD1 (5 bases). CDR1 is SGHRS and CDR2 is YFSETQ in the germline V gene. This CDR3 is 12 amino acids long. The CDR3 protein is CASSAGIDAQYF. CDR3 nucleotide sequence: TGCGCCAGCAGCGCAGGGATAGATGCGCAGTATTTT.

V usage is TRBV5-1 and J usage is TRBJ2-3; 10 bases fit TRBD2. Germline V gene data show CDR1 as SGHRS and CDR2 as YFSETQ. Losses at the gene ends were 0 bases for V and 6 bases for J; bases not matched to a gene: 13. This CDR3 region has 18 residues. CDR3 in amino acids: CASSLGRGLAPGGDTQYF. In DNA, the CDR3 is TGCGCCAGCAGCTTGGGACGGGGACTAGCGCCCGGTGGGGATACGCAGTATTTT.

The J gene is TRBJ2-1, the V gene TRBV5-1, with TRBD2 identical over 7 bases. CDR1 SGHRS and CDR2 YFSETQ come from the germline V gene. V lost 1 base and J lost 6; bases outside the gene matches: 1. CDR3 length: 13 amino acids. The CDR3 DNA reads TGCGCCAGCAGCTTGCCGGGAGGCAATGAGCAGTTCTTC. Translating it yields CASSLPGGNEQFF.

The rearrangement uses TRBV5-6 and TRBJ1-1, with D perhaps matching TRBD1 (6 bases). Trimming removed 3 bases from V and 13 bases from J, with 19 bases in between. CDR3 size: 13 residues. Germline values: CDR1 SGHDT, CDR2 YYEEEE. CDR3 sequence: CASSSPAPGHLFF. CDR3 in DNA: TGTGCCAGCAGCTCACCCGCCCCGGGACACCTTTTCTTT. Variable domain in full (rest from reference TRBV5-6 and TRBJ1-1): DAGVTQSPTHLIKTRGQQVTLRCSPKSGHDTVSWYQQALGQGPQFIFQYYEEEERQRGNFPDRFSGHQFPNYSSELNVNALLLGDSALYLCASSSPAPGHLFFGQGTRLTVV.

The rearrangement joins TRBV15 to TRBJ1-3; 8 bases agree with TRBD1. The V segment lost 1 base and the J segment 5 bases; nucleotides outside the gene matches: 10. CDR3 length equals 17 residues. Germline V gene data show CDR1 as LNHNV and CDR2 as YYDKDF (reference sequence). The DNA of the CDR3 is TGTGCCACCAGCAGAGGCCCTACCGACAGGGGCCGAAACACCATATATTTT. Translating gives CATSRGPTDRGRNTIYF.

This clone was seen just once. The chain joins TRBV5-1 to TRBJ2-7; 10 positions match TRBD2. Germline V gene data show CDR1 as SGHRS and CDR2 as YFSETQ. The J segment lost 6 bases and the V segment lost 1 base, leaving 7 bases of the junction unmatched. The CDR3 loop spans 15 amino acids. The DNA of the CDR3 is TGCGCCAGCAGCTTGCGGACTAGCGGAGGGGGCGAGCAGTACTTC. It specifies CASSLRTSGGGEQYF.